Listed below are T cell receptor beta chains from one sample, sequenced in a study of Ad26.COV2.S vaccination and SARS-CoV-2 variants. Sequenced by immunoSEQ multiplex PCR; TCRdb stores in-frame clones only, minus some. The table has fewer than 800,000 clones, 80% to 90% seen once. The sequenced sample was peripheral blood, obtained in a trial of Ad26.COV2.S vaccine versus placebo. These receptor sequences come from a person between 18 and 65 years old who received the Ad26.COV2.S COVID-19 vaccine or a placebo. Both conserved end residues are part of each CDR3. A D gene is named only where the DNA matches it firmly. The size of a clone is reported for some rows only, either as once, few or many, or as a class for expanded clones.

V gene: TRBV7-2
D gene: NA
J gene: TRBJ2-1
clone size: NA
CDR3 DNA: TGTGCCAGCAGCTTTAGTACTAGAGGGGGGAATGAGCAGTTCTTC
CDR3 protein: CASSFSTRGGNEQFF

V gene: TRBV6-6
D gene: NA
J gene: TRBJ2-7
clone size: NA
CDR3 DNA: TGTGCCAGCAGTTACCCTGACGGGTTTAGGGTCCGCGAGCAGTACTTC
CDR3 protein: CASSYPDGFRVREQYF

V gene: TRBV10-1
D gene: TRBD2
J gene: TRBJ2-3
clone size: NA
CDR3 DNA: TGCGCCAGCAGTGAGGGACTAGCGGCTAGCACAGATACGCAGTATTTT
CDR3 protein: CASSEGLAASTDTQYF

V gene: TRBV12-3/TRBV12-4
D gene: TRBD1
J gene: TRBJ2-7
clone size: few
CDR3 DNA: TGTGCCAGCAGTTTGACAGGGGTTGTCGAGCAGTACTTC
CDR3 protein: CASSLTGVVEQYF

V gene: TRBV19
D gene: NA
J gene: TRBJ1-6
clone size: NA
CDR3 DNA: TGTGCCAGTAGTATAGTAGGGGTGGATTCACCCCTCCACTTT
CDR3 protein: CASSIVGVDSPLHF

V gene: TRBV4-3
D gene: NA
J gene: TRBJ1-4
clone size: NA
CDR3 DNA: TGCGCCAGCAGCCAAGCCTCGATGGGAACAGGGTTTAATGAAAAACTGTTTTTT
CDR3 protein: CASSQASMGTGFNEKLFF

V gene: TRBV14
D gene: NA
J gene: TRBJ1-2
clone size: NA
CDR3 DNA: TGTGCCAGCAGCCTTGCGGGGCGTCCGGGCTACACCTTC
CDR3 protein: CASSLAGRPGYTF

V gene: TRBV5-1
D gene: NA
J gene: TRBJ2-4
clone size: NA
CDR3 DNA: TGCGCCAGCAGCCTTGGACAGAAAAACATTCAGTACTTC
CDR3 protein: CASSLGQKNIQYF

V gene: TRBV27
D gene: NA
J gene: TRBJ1-2
clone size: NA
CDR3 DNA: TGTGCCAGCACCCCGGGGGGGTTTTCTGGTGGCTACACCTTC
CDR3 protein: CASTPGGFSGGYTF

V gene: TRBV4-2
D gene: TRBD2
J gene: TRBJ2-2
clone size: few
CDR3 DNA: TGTGCCAGCAGCCAAGAGGGAAAGCGGGGGATGAGAAACACCGGGGAGCTGTTTTTT
CDR3 protein: CASSQEGKRGMRNTGELFF

V gene: TRBV5-1
D gene: NA
J gene: TRBJ2-3
clone size: NA
CDR3 DNA: TGCGCCAGCAGCTTGGGAGCAGCGGGCCCCACAGATACGCAGTATTTT
CDR3 protein: CASSLGAAGPTDTQYF

V gene: TRBV24-1
D gene: TRBD2
J gene: TRBJ2-5
clone size: NA
CDR3 DNA: TGTGCCACCCCCGGGACGCGCTTCATTGTGGGGACTAGCGGGGGGCTCCAAGAGACCCAGTACTTC
CDR3 protein: CATPGTRFIVGTSGGLQETQYF

V gene: TRBV4-2
D gene: TRBD2
J gene: TRBJ2-7
clone size: NA
CDR3 DNA: TGTGCCAGCAGCCGGGGGGGAGTAGACACCTACGAGCAGTACTTC
CDR3 protein: CASSRGGVDTYEQYF

V gene: TRBV4-3
D gene: TRBD1
J gene: TRBJ2-3
clone size: NA
CDR3 DNA: TGCGCCAGCAGCCAAGACTCAGGGGGAACAGATACGCAGTATTTT
CDR3 protein: CASSQDSGGTDTQYF

V gene: TRBV13
D gene: NA
J gene: TRBJ2-5
clone size: once
CDR3 DNA: TGTGCCAGCACCCTCGGTAGCAGAGAGACCCAGTACTTC
CDR3 protein: CASTLGSRETQYF